A selection of T cell receptor beta chains follows, all from one sample in a study of T cell clones after liver transplantation. This table comes from immunoSEQ multiplex PCR, and its TCRdb copy is limited to in-frame clones, with some not included. The sample includes about 58,000 clones, 70% of them seen just once. The sequences come from CD4+ T cells from blood, collected at the roughly 16-month timepoint. The receptors were sampled from a human patient who received a liver transplant. Some T cells could come from the graft donor. Each CDR3 is given with its conserved first and last residue. The order of the fields is V gene, D gene, clone size, J gene, CDR3 protein, CDR3 DNA. D genes are given only for firm matches. Only some rows state a clone size, as once, few, many or a class for expanded clones.

TRBV7-9,NA,NA,TRBJ2-2,CASSLVRGTNTGELFF,TGTGCCAGCAGCTTAGTGCGGGGAACAAACACCGGGGAGCTGTTTTTT
TRBV30,TRBD1,NA,TRBJ1-4,CAWSAGTGGREKLFF,TGTGCCTGGAGTGCAGGGACAGGGGGCCGGGAAAAACTGTTTTTT
TRBV5-1,NA,NA,TRBJ2-3,CASSRGESDTQYF,TGCGCCAGCAGCAGGGGGGAGTCAGATACGCAGTATTTT
TRBV5-6,NA,few,TRBJ2-7,CATSPSGVDEQYF,TGTGCCACCTCTCCCTCCGGGGTCGACGAGCAGTACTTC
TRBV15,NA,NA,TRBJ2-1,CATSVGISSYNEQFF,TGTGCCACCAGCGTCGGGATCAGCTCCTACAATGAGCAGTTCTTC
TRBV7-9,NA,NA,TRBJ2-2,CASYPFRLANTGELFF,TGTGCCAGCTACCCCTTCCGCCTAGCGAACACCGGGGAGCTGTTTTTT
TRBV29-1,NA,NA,TRBJ2-5,CSVDEGQETQYF,TGCAGCGTTGATGAGGGACAAGAGACCCAGTACTTC
TRBV11-3,NA,NA,TRBJ2-1,CASSPATGAGDEQFF,TGTGCCAGCAGCCCCGCGACAGGTGCGGGAGATGAGCAGTTCTTC
TRBV5-1,NA,NA,TRBJ1-2,CASSLSSGSNYGYTF,TGCGCCAGCAGCTTGTCGAGCGGTTCTAACTATGGCTACACCTTC
TRBV4-2,TRBD1,NA,TRBJ2-6,CASSQVWQGATGANVLTF,TGTGCCAGCAGCCAAGTATGGCAGGGGGCAACTGGGGCCAACGTCCTGACTTTC
TRBV28,NA,NA,TRBJ2-7,CASSLGRYEQYF,TGTGCCAGCAGTTTGGGACGCTACGAGCAGTACTTC
TRBV5-1,NA,NA,TRBJ2-3,CASSLVSIADTQYF,TGCGCCAGCAGCTTGGTTTCGATAGCAGATACGCAGTATTTT
TRBV4-3,NA,NA,TRBJ1-4,CASSQDRSNEKLFF,TGCGCCAGCAGCCAAGACAGATCTAATGAAAAACTGTTTTTT
TRBV7-9,NA,NA,TRBJ1-4,CASTYHATNEKLFF,TGTGCCAGCACCTACCATGCAACTAATGAAAAACTGTTTTTT
TRBV19,NA,NA,TRBJ2-6,CASSNSPGRTGANVLTF,TGTGCCAGTAGCAATTCCCCAGGGCGGACTGGGGCCAACGTCCTGACTTTC
TRBV4-2,NA,NA,TRBJ1-4,CASSQAGIGEKLFF,TGTGCCAGCAGCCAGGCAGGGATAGGTGAAAAACTGTTTTTT
TRBV5-8,NA,NA,TRBJ1-2,CASSLWTEGGYTF,TGTGCCAGCAGCTTGTGGACAGAGGGAGGCTACACCTTC
TRBV6-1,TRBD1,NA,TRBJ1-1,CASSVPRDSEAFF,TGTGCCAGCAGTGTTCCCCGGGACAGTGAAGCTTTCTTT
TRBV7-9,NA,NA,TRBJ1-4,CASSIPPGITTNEKLFF,TGTGCCAGCAGCATACCCCCCGGGATTACAACTAATGAAAAACTGTTTTTT
TRBV28,NA,NA,TRBJ1-1,CASSFRATEAFF,TGTGCCAGCAGTTTCAGGGCTACTGAAGCTTTCTTT
TRBV7-2,NA,few,TRBJ2-1,CASSFVVQGYNEQFF,TGTGCCAGCAGCTTTGTGGTCCAGGGTTACAATGAGCAGTTCTTC
TRBV30,TRBD2,NA,TRBJ2-2,CAWSGLAGGTGELFF,TGTGCCTGGAGTGGACTAGCGGGAGGGACCGGGGAGCTGTTTTTT
TRBV13,TRBD1,NA,TRBJ1-6,CARDRGSVSPLHF,TGTGCCAGGGACAGGGGTTCAGTGTCACCCCTCCACTTT
TRBV28,NA,once,TRBJ2-3,CASSLDSGDTQYF,TGTGCCAGCAGTTTGGACAGCGGGGATACGCAGTATTTT
TRBV27,NA,NA,TRBJ2-5,CASSSWTGVAGSQETQYF,TGTGCCAGCAGTTCATGGACAGGGGTAGCGGGGTCCCAAGAGACCCAGTACTTC
TRBV30,NA,many,TRBJ1-5,CAWSSDSNQPQHF,TGTGCCTGGAGTTCAGATAGCAATCAGCCCCAGCATTTT
TRBV7-2,NA,NA,TRBJ2-4,CASSLVGRNIQYF,TGTGCCAGCAGCTTGGTTGGCAGGAACATTCAGTACTTC